The entry below gives a single TCR beta chain sequence along with its context. The antigen is unknown. Sequencing was performed with immunoSEQ multiplex PCR; in TCRdb, only in-frame clones are kept and a portion is missing. The sample holds just over 2,000,000 clones, 85% to 95% seen once. These data are taken from a study of shared clonotypes between healthy human individuals. The germline V gene encodes CDR1 MGHRA and CDR2 YSYEKL. V dropped 2 bases and J dropped 5 bases, with 15 bases sitting between them. This CDR3 spans 15 amino acids. Study-wide results and caveats: Sample collection involved blood only; tissue repertoires are likely different. Several donors shared 4.5% to 6.5% of their naive CD4 clonotypes.

The clonotype was recovered from a man between 18 and 29 years old in good health. Material: naive CD4+ T cells sorted from blood. Sample subset: CD45RA+ positively selected. This chain joins TRBV4-1 and TRBJ2-5, with D tentatively TRBD1 or TRBD2 (6 bases each). The CDR3 reads CASSQFMGGWETQYF. The CDR3 nucleotides are TGCGCCAGCAGCCAATTTATGGGGGGCTGGGAGACCCAGTACTTC.